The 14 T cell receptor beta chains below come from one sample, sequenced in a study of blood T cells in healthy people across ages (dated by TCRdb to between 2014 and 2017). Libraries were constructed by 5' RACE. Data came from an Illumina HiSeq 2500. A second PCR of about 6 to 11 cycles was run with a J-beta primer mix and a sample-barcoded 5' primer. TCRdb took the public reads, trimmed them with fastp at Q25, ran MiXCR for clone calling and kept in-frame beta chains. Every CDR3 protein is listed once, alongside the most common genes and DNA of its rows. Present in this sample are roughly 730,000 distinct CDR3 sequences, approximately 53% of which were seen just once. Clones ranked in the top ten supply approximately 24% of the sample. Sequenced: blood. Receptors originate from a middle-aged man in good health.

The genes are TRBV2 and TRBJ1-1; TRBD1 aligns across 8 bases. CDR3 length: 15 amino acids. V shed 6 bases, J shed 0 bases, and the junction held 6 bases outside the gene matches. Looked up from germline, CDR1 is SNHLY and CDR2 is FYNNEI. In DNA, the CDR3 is TGTGCCAGCAGAAGACAGGGGCTCATGAACACTGAAGCTTTCTTT. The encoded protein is CASRRQGLMNTEAFF.

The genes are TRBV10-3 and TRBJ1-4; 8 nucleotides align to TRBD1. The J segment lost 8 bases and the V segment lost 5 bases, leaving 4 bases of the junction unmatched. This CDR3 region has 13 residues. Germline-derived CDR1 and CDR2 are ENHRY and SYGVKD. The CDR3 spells CAISQGAGEKLFF. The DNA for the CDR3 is TGTGCCATCAGTCAGGGGGCTGGGGAAAAACTGTTTTTT.

The CDR3 is CASISGGGSTDTQYF. CDR3 in DNA: TGTGCCAGCATCTCTGGGGGAGGGAGCACAGATACGCAGTATTTT. The chain is built from TRBV12-3 or TRBV12-4 and TRBJ2-3; 7 bases agree with TRBD2. Trimming took 7 bases from V and 0 from J; bases not matched to a gene: 7. CDR3 size: 15 residues.

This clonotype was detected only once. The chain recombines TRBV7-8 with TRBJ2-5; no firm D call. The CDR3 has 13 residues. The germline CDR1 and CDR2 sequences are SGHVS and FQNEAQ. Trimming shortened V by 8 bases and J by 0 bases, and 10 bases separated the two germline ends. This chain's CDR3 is CASRPRDQETQYF. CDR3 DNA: TGTGCCAGCCGCCCCCGGGACCAAGAGACCCAGTACTTC.

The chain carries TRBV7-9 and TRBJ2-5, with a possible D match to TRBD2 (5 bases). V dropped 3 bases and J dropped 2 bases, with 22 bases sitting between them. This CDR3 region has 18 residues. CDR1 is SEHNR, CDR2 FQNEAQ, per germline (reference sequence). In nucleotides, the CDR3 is TGTGCCAGCAGCTTGGGGTTGAGCAATTTTGGACTTCAAGAGACCCAGTACTTC. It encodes CASSLGLSNFGLQETQYF.

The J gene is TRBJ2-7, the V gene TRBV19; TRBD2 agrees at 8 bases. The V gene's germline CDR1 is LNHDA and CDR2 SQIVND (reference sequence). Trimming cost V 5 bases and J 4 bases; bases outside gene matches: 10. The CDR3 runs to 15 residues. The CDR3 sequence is CASSASSGSSYEQYF. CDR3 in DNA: TGTGCCAGTAGTGCTTCAAGCGGGAGTTCTTACGAGCAGTACTTC.

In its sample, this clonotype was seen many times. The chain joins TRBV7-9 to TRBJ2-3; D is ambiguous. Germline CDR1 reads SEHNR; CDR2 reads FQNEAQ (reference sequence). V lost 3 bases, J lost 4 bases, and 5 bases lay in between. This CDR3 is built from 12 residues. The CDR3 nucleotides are TGTGCCAGCAGCTTGGCGGCAGATACGCAGTATTTT. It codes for CASSLAADTQYF.

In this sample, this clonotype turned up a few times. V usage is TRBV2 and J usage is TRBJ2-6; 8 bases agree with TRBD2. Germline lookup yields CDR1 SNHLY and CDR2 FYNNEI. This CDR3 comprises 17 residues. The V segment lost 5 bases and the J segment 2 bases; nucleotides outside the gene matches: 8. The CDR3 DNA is TGTGCCAGCAGTTTACGGGGGGGCCTAACTGGGGCCAACGTCCTGACTTTC. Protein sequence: CASSLRGGLTGANVLTF.

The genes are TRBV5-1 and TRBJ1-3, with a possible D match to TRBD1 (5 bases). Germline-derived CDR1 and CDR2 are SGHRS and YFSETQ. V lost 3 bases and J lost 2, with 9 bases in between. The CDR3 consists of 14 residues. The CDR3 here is CASSSGTTGNTIYF. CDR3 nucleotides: TGCGCCAGCAGCTCGGGGACGACTGGAAACACCATATATTTT.

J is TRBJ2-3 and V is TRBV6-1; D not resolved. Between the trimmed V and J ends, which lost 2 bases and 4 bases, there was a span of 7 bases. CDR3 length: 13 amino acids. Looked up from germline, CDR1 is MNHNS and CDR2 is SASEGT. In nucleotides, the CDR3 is TGTGCCAGCAGTGAACCTGTCGCAGATACGCAGTATTTT. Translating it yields CASSEPVADTQYF.

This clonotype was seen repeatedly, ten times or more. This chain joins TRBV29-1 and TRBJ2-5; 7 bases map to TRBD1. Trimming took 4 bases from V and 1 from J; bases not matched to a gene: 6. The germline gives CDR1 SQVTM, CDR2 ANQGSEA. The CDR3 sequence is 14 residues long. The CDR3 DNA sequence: TGCAGCGTTGGACACGGGACAGCCCAAGAGACCCAGTACTTC. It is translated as CSVGHGTAQETQYF.

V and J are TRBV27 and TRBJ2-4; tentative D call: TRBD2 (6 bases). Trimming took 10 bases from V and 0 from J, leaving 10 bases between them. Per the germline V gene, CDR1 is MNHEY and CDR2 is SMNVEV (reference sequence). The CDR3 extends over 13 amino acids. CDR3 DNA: TGTGCCACCAAGGGACTAGCCAAAAACATTCAGTACTTC. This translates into CATKGLAKNIQYF.

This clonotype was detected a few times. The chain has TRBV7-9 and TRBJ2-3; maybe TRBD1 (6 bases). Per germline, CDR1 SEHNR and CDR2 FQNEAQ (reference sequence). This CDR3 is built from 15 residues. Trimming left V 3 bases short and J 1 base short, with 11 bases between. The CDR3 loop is CASSFKGERTDTQYF. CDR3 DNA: TGTGCCAGCAGCTTTAAGGGGGAGCGCACAGATACGCAGTATTTT.

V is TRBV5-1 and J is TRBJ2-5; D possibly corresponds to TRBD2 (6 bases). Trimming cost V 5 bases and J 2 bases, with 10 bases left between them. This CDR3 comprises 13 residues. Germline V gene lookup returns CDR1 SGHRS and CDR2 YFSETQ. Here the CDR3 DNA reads TGCGCCAGCAGACTCGGAGGGCAAGAGACCCAGTACTTC. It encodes CASRLGGQETQYF.